Listed here are 15 T cell receptor beta chains from one sample, sequenced in a study of T cell responses to AZD1222 COVID-19 vaccine. Method: immunoSEQ multiplex PCR; TCRdb's copy keeps in-frame clones and lacks some. The top ten clones hold under 5% of a sample with 100,000 to 150,000 clones, about 90% of them seen once. This specimen was peripheral blood, taken on day 0 of AZD1222 vaccination. Source of these receptors: an adult in good health.

The CDR3 DNA sequence: TGTGCCAGCAGCTTAGCAGGTCCCAGCTCCTACAATGAGCAGTTCTTC. It translates to CASSLAGPSSYNEQFF. The V call is TRBV7-8, the J call TRBJ2-1; D gene uncertain. V was pared by 0 bases and J by 0 bases, with 9 bases between. The CDR3 totals 16 residues. The germline CDR1 and CDR2 sequences are SGHVS and FQNEAQ.

V gene TRBV3-1 (or the pseudogene TRBV3-2) combines with J gene TRBJ2-1; 8 bases line up with TRBD2. With V trimmed by 4 bases and J by 6 bases, 8 bases remained unmatched. This CDR3 contains 15 residues. CDR1 and CDR2 (germline): LGHDT, YNNKEL (reference sequence). In nucleotides, the CDR3 is TGTGCCAGCAGCCTGGGGGCGGGAGGCATCAATGAGCAGTTCTTC. The encoded protein is CASSLGAGGINEQFF.

V is TRBV7-8 and J is TRBJ1-2, with TRBD1 as a possible D gene (6 bases). The germline V gene has CDR1 SGHVS and CDR2 FQNEAQ. V lost 0 bases to trimming and J lost 6 bases, with 14 bases between them. This CDR3 region has 15 residues. This CDR3 is CASSLAPGAINGYTF. The CDR3, as DNA: TGTGCCAGCAGCTTAGCCCCGGGGGCAATTAATGGCTACACCTTC.

This clone has only one observation. The chain couples TRBV11-2 to TRBJ2-6, with D unresolved. V dropped 4 bases and J dropped 2 bases, with 12 bases sitting between them. This CDR3 is built from 16 residues. Germline CDR1 reads SGHAT; CDR2 reads FQNNGV. The DNA of the CDR3 is TGTGCCAGCAGCTCACTCACTGCGACTGGGGCCAACGTCCTGACTTTC. Residues: CASSSLTATGANVLTF.

The chain employs TRBV2 and TRBJ1-3; no clear D. Germline CDR1 is SNHLY and CDR2 is FYNNEI. CDR3 length: 12 residues. Trimming left V 4 bases short and J 4 bases short, with 5 bases between. CDR3 loop: CASSVSGNTIYF. DNA of the CDR3: TGTGCCAGCAGTGTGTCGGGAAACACCATATATTTT.

The chain combines TRBV5-1 with TRBJ1-3; D is perhaps TRBD1 (5 bases). The V gene's germline CDR1 is SGHRS and CDR2 YFSETQ. This CDR3 spans 14 amino acids. V was trimmed by 0 bases and J by 2 bases, leaving 6 bases between them. CDR3 in amino acids: CASSLGQPGNTIYF. The CDR3 DNA is TGCGCCAGCAGCTTGGGACAGCCTGGAAACACCATATATTTT.

The rearrangement uses TRBV7-9 and TRBJ2-6; TRBD1 aligns across 7 bases. The V and J ends lost 4 bases and 1 base, in that order; junction bases with no gene match: 13. CDR1 is SEHNR and CDR2 is FQNEAQ in the germline V gene (reference sequence). This CDR3 spans 19 amino acids. The CDR3 sequence is CASSSIRDRGSSGANVLTF. For the CDR3, the DNA is TGTGCCAGCAGCTCAATCCGGGACAGAGGTTCTTCTGGGGCCAACGTCCTGACTTTC.

The chain combines TRBV28 with TRBJ1-6; D gene uncertain. CDR1 MDHEN and CDR2 SYDVKM come from the germline V gene. The CDR3 totals 15 residues. V dropped 1 base and J dropped 13 bases, with 17 bases sitting between them. CDR3: CASSLSSERWAPLHF. The CDR3 DNA sequence: TGTGCCAGCAGTTTATCTTCCGAGAGGTGGGCGCCCCTCCACTTT. Complete variable domain (other parts from reference TRBV28 and TRBJ1-6): DVKVTQSSRYLVKRTGEKVFLECVQDMDHENMFWYRQDPGLGLRLIYFSYDVKMKEKGDIPEGYSVSREKKERFSLILESASTNQTSMYLCASSLSSERWAPLHFGNGTRLTVT.

This chain joins TRBV28 and TRBJ1-4; D is ambiguous. Trimming pared 0 bases from V and 4 bases from J, leaving 6 bases between. Germline lookup yields CDR1 MDHEN and CDR2 SYDVKM. This CDR3 has 14 amino acids. Here the CDR3 reads CASSLWQDNEKLFF. CDR3 nucleotide sequence: TGTGCCAGCAGTTTATGGCAGGATAATGAAAAACTGTTTTTT.

The rearrangement uses TRBV15 and TRBJ1-1, with unresolved D. Per germline, CDR1 LNHNV and CDR2 YYDKDF (reference sequence). This CDR3 has 14 amino acids. V was trimmed by 0 bases and J by 5 bases, leaving 10 bases between them. The CDR3 is CATSRDMRVTEAFF. The CDR3 DNA is TGTGCCACCAGCAGAGACATGAGGGTTACTGAAGCTTTCTTT.

The genes are TRBV3-1 (or the pseudogene TRBV3-2) and TRBJ1-1; unclear D gene. The V end lost 1 base, the J end lost 4 bases, and 7 bases lay between the germline ends. This CDR3 spans 13 amino acids. From germline, CDR1 is LGHDT and CDR2 YNNKEL (reference sequence). The CDR3 region has the DNA TGTGCCAGCAGCCAAGGGTATTTCACTGAAGCTTTCTTT. As protein: CASSQGYFTEAFF.

The rearrangement links TRBV30 to TRBJ1-2; 7 bases are shared with TRBD1. The CDR3 is 13 residues long. V trimming: 2 bases; J trimming: 6 bases; junction bases outside the gene matches: 6. Germline V lookup: CDR1 GTSNPN, CDR2 SVGIG (reference sequence). The CDR3 DNA sequence: TGTGCCTGGAGTAAACGGGACAGTAATGGCTACACCTTC. This gives the protein CAWSKRDSNGYTF.

In DNA form, the CDR3 reads TGTGCCTGGAGCCGACAGGGAAATAATTCACCCCTCCACTTT. This gives the protein CAWSRQGNNSPLHF. The V call is TRBV30, the J call TRBJ1-6, with TRBD1 matching 7 bases. Trimming removed 3 bases from V and 5 bases from J; junction bases left unmatched: 4. CDR3 size: 14 residues. Germline assignment: CDR1 GTSNPN and CDR2 SVGIG (reference sequence).

This clone was observed once. The rearrangement joins TRBV2 to TRBJ2-3; 12 bases align to TRBD1. The V segment lost 4 bases and the J segment 5 bases; nucleotides outside the gene matches: 4. The CDR3 extends over 15 amino acids. The germline gives CDR1 SNHLY, CDR2 FYNNEI. The CDR3 DNA is TGTGCCAGCAGTGGGGACAGGGGGCGAGAAGATACGCAGTATTTT. Translated, it gives CASSGDRGREDTQYF.

This clone was recorded once. The genes are TRBV2 and TRBJ1-1; D is uncertain. The CDR3 totals 14 residues. Germline V CDR1 and CDR2: SNHLY, FYNNEI. With 9 bases removed from V and 3 bases from J, the gap between germline ends came to 17 bases. CDR3: CASRRQGWDTEAFF. CDR3 nucleotide sequence: TGTGCCAGTCGCAGACAAGGCTGGGACACTGAAGCTTTCTTT.